The present T cell receptor beta chain was sequenced within a study of blood T cells in healthy people across ages. Study results and caveats: Higher diversity, along with more naive CD4+ cells, distinguished long-lived donors from aged donors.

Using a J-beta primer mix together with a sample-barcoded 5' primer, a second PCR was run for 7 to 11 cycles. TCRdb used MiXCR to reprocess the 5' RACE reads, holding one entry per CDR3 protein. The sample consists of around 790,000 distinct CDR3 sequences, more than 40% of them appearing once. This clonotype was detected ten times or more. What it binds is not known. This receptor was obtained from a man aged 55 to 70 in good health. The sequenced sample was blood.

This chain's CDR3 is CASSWGTGAYEQYF. The CDR3 DNA is TGTGCCAGCAGTTGGGGGACAGGAGCCTACGAGCAGTACTTC. The rearrangement links TRBV6-2 or TRBV6-3 to TRBJ2-7; TRBD1 matches 8 bases. Germline V gene lookup returns CDR1 MNHEY and CDR2 SVGEGT. This CDR3 spans 14 amino acids. After removal of 4 bases from V and 2 bases from J, the junction contained 4 bases not matched to a gene.